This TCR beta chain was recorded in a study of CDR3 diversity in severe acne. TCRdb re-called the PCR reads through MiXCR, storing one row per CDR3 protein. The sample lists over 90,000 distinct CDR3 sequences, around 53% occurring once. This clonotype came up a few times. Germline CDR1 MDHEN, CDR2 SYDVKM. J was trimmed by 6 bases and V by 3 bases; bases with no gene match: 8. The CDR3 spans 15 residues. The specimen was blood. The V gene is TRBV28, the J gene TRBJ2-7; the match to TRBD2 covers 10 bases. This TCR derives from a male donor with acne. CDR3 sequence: CASSFLTSGTSEQYF. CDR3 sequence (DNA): TGTGCCAGCAGTTTCCTCACTAGCGGGACTTCCGAGCAGTACTTC.